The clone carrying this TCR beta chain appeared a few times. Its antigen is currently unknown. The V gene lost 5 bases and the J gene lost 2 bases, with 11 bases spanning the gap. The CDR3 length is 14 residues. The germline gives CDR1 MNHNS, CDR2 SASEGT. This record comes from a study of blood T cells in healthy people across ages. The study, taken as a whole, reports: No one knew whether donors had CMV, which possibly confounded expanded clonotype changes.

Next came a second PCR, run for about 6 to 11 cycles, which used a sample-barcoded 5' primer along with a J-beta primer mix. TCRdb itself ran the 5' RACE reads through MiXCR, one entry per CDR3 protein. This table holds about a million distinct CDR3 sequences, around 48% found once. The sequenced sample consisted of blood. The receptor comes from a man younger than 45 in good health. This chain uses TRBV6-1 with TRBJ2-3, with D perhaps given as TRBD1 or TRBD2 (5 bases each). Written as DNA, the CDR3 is TGTGCCAGCAGTCCTGGGGACGTCACAGATACGCAGTATTTT. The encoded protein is CASSPGDVTDTQYF.